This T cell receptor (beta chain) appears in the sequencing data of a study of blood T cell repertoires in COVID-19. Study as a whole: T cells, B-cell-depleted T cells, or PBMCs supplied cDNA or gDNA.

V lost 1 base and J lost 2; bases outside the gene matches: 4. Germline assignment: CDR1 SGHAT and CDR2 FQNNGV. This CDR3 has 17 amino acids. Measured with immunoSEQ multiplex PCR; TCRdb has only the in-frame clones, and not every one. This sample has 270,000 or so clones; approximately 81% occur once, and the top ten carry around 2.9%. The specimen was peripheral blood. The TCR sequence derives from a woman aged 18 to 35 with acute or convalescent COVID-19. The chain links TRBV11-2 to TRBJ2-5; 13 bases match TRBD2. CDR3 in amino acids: CASSLVLAGGRQETQYF. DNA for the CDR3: TGTGCCAGCAGCTTAGTACTAGCGGGAGGGAGGCAAGAGACCCAGTACTTC.